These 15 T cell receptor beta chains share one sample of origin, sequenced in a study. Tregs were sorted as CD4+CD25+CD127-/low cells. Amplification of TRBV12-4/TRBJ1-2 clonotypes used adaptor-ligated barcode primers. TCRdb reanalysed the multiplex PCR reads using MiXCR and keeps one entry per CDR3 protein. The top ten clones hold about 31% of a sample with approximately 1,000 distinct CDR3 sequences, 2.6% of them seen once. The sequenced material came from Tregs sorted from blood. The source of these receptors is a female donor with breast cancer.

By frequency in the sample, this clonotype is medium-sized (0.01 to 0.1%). CDR3 sequence (DNA): TGTGCCAGCTCCGGACAGGGAGTCTATGGCTACACCTTC. It specifies CASSGQGVYGYTF. V is TRBV12-3 or TRBV12-4 and J is TRBJ1-2, with 8 bases identical to TRBD1. The CDR3 has 13 residues. Trimming took 8 bases from V and 4 from J; bases not matched to a gene: 6.

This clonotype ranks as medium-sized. The CDR3 loop reads CASKLQGGFYGYTF. CDR3 nucleotide sequence: TGTGCCAGCAAACTCCAGGGAGGATTCTATGGCTACACCTTC. J is TRBJ1-2 and V is TRBV12-3 or TRBV12-4, with D maybe TRBD1 (5 bases). The CDR3 is made up of 14 amino acids. V lost 7 bases to trimming and J lost 4 bases, with 16 bases between them.

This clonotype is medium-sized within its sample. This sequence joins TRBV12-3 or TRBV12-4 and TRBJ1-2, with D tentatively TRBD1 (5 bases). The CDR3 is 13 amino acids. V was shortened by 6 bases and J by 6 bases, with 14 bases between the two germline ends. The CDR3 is CASSLGRENGYTF. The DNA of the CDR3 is TGTGCCAGCAGCCTCGGCAGGGAGAATGGCTACACCTTC.

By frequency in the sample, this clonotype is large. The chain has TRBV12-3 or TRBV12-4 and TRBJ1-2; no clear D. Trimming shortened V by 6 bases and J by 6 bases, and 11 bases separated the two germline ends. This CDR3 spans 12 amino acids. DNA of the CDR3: TGTGCCAGCAGGCCAGGTTTTGATGGCTACACCTTC. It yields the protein CASRPGFDGYTF.

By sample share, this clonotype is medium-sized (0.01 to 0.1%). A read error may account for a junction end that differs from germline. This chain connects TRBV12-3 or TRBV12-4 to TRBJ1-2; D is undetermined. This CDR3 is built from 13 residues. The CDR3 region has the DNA TGTGCCAGCCTGACCCGGGGAAACTATTGCTACACCTTC. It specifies CASLTRGNYCYTF.

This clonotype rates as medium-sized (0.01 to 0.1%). The CDR3 is CASSNRDPRYGYTF. DNA for the CDR3: TGTGCCAGCAGCAACAGGGATCCGCGCTATGGCTACACCTTC. The genes are TRBV12-3 or TRBV12-4 and TRBJ1-2; the D gene is possibly TRBD1 (6 bases). Trimming took 6 bases from V and 4 from J, leaving 15 bases between them. This CDR3 region has 14 residues.

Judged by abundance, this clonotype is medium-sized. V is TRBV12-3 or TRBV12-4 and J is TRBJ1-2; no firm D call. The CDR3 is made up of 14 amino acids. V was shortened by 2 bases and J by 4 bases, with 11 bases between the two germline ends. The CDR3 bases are TGTGCCAGCAGTTTAAAAGGGCCGATCTATGGCTACACCTTC. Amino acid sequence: CASSLKGPIYGYTF.

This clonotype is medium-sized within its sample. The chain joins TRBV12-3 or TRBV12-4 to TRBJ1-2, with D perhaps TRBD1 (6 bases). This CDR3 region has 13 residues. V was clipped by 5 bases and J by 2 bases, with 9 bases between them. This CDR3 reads CASSRQVNYGYTF. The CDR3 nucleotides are TGTGCCAGCAGTCGACAGGTGAACTATGGCTACACCTTC.

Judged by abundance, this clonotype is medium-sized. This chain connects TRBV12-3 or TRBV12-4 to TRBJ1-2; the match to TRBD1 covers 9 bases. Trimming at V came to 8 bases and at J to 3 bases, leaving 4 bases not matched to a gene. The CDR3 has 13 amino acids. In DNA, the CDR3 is TGTGCCAGCGGGACAGGGAGTTACTATGGCTACACCTTC. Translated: CASGTGSYYGYTF.

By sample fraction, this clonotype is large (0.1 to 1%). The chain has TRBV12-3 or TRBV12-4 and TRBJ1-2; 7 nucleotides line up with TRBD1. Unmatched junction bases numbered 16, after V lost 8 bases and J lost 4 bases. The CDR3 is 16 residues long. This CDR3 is CASQNARQGRGYGYTF. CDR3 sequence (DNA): TGTGCCAGCCAAAACGCCCGACAGGGTAGGGGCTATGGCTACACCTTC.

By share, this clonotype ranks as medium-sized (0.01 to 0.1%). The DNA for the CDR3 is TGTGCCAGCAGACCCCGGAGGGAATCCTATGGCTACACCTTC. Its translation: CASRPRRESYGYTF. The chain links TRBV12-3 or TRBV12-4 to TRBJ1-2; D remains unclear. V was cut by 6 bases and J by 4 bases, with 15 bases left in between. This CDR3 contains 14 residues.

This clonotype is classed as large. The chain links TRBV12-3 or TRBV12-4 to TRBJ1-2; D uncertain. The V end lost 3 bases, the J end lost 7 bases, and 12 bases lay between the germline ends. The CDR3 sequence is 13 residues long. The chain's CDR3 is CASSFRGLSGYTF. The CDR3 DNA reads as TGTGCCAGCAGTTTCCGAGGGCTAAGTGGCTACACCTTC.

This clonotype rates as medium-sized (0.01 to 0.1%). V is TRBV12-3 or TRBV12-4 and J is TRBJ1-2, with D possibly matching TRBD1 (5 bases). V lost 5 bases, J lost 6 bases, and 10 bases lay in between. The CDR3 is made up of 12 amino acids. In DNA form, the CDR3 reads TGTGCCAGCAGTGAGACAGTAAATGGCTACACCTTC. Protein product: CASSETVNGYTF.

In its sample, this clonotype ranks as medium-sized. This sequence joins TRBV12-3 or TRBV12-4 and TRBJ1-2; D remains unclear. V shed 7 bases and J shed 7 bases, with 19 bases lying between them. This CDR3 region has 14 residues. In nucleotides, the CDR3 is TGTGCCAGCACCCTCTCTTACGGAGGGTCTGGCTACACCTTC. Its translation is CASTLSYGGSGYTF.

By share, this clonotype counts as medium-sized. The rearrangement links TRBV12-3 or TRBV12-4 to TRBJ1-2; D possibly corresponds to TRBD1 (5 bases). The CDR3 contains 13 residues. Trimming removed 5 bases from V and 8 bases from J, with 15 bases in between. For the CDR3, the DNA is TGTGCCAGCAGTCCATCTGCAGGGTTGGGCTACACCTTC. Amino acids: CASSPSAGLGYTF.